The clone carrying this T cell receptor beta chain has only a few counts. The target antigen is unknown. The sample is drawn from a study of tumor-infiltrating lymphocytes in primary liver carcinoma. The study, taken as a whole, reports: Compared with tumor region pairs, tumor-adjacent and tumor-blood pairs overlapped less.

For blood RNA, unsorted whole blood served as the source, and germline DNA was extracted too. Total RNA amounting to around 450 ng was the source from which TCR beta cDNA was made with a constant-region primer. Libraries covering TCR beta were generated through three nested multiplex PCR rounds (using a slightly modified ARM-PCR). Researchers ran the first two PCR rounds for roughly 10 cycles each with TRBV1-TRBV30 forward primers and a C-beta reverse primer. TCRdb used MiXCR to reprocess the multiplex PCR reads, holding one entry per CDR3 protein. Of roughly 330,000 distinct CDR3 sequences in the sample, less than 75% were seen once. V lost 1 base and J 3 bases, leaving 7 bases between the germline ends. The CDR3 sequence is 13 residues long.

The sequenced sample was peripheral blood. The clonotype was recovered from a man aged 35-49 years with primary liver carcinoma and hepatitis B virus infection. The chain combines TRBV12-3 or TRBV12-4 with TRBJ2-7, with D possibly being TRBD1 (5 bases). As DNA, the CDR3 is TGTGCCAGCAGTTTAGGGACACACTACGAGCAGTACTTC. Its protein is CASSLGTHYEQYF.